Listed below are T cell receptor beta chains from one sample, sequenced in a study of T cells in Graves' hyperthyroidism and ophthalmopathy. Each CDR3 protein is one row after TCRdb ran MiXCR on the multiplex PCR reads. The sample records about 270,000 distinct CDR3 sequences, 13% to 15% being singletons. Sequenced input: blood. All receptors derive from a woman between 45 and 60 years old with Graves' hyperthyroidism that later progressed to Graves' ophthalmopathy. Both conserved end residues are part of each CDR3. The order of the fields is J gene, V gene, D gene, clone size, CDR3 DNA, CDR3 protein. A D gene is named only where the DNA matches it firmly. Not every row has a clone size; where given, it reads once, few, many or a size class.

TRBJ1-2	TRBV3-1	-	many	TGTGCCAGCAGCCAAGTACGGGCTAATGGCTACACCTTC	CASSQVRANGYTF
TRBJ1-2	TRBV12-3/TRBV12-4	-	-	TGTGCCAGCAGTTTTACTCTCTATGGCTACACCTTC	CASSFTLYGYTF
TRBJ2-5	TRBV20-1	TRBD2	many	TGCAGTGCCTCAAGCGGGAGGGAGACCCAGTACTTC	CSASSGRETQYF
TRBJ1-1	TRBV19	-	few	TGTGCCAGTAGAGTCAGTCCCCTGAACACTGAAGCTTTCTTT	CASRVSPLNTEAFF
TRBJ1-4	TRBV6-2/TRBV6-3	TRBD1	few	TGTGCCAGCTACCGAAACCAGGGGGCTGGAGAAAAACTGTTTTTT	CASYRNQGAGEKLFF
TRBJ1-2	TRBV30	TRBD1	many	TGTGCCTGGTGGACCGTAACAGGGGTTAACTATGGCTACACCTTC	CAWWTVTGVNYGYTF
TRBJ1-2	TRBV27	-	-	TGTGCCAGCAGTTTATCAGGGGACTATGGCTACACCTTC	CASSLSGDYGYTF
TRBJ2-3	TRBV2	-	many	TGTGCCAGCAGTGACGAAGCGGAGAGCACAGATACGCAGTATTTT	CASSDEAESTDTQYF
TRBJ1-5	TRBV2	TRBD1	many	TGTGCCAGCAGTGGAGGACAGGGTGGGCAGCCCCAGCATTTT	CASSGGQGGQPQHF
TRBJ2-1	TRBV3-1	-	many	TGTGCCAGCAGTCCCTTCCGGGAGTCCCACTTTGGATCCTACAATGAGCAGTTCTTC	CASSPFRESHFGSYNEQFF
TRBJ1-6	TRBV6-1	-	few	TGTGCCAGCAGTGAAGTGGGGGACTACAATTCACCCCTCCACTTT	CASSEVGDYNSPLHF
TRBJ1-6	TRBV14	-	-	TGTGCCAGCAGCCAACGCTCTCAGGGTTTGAATTCACCCCTCCAATTT	CASSQRSQGLNSPLQF
TRBJ2-1	TRBV28	TRBD2	many	TGTGCCACGAGGACTCCGGGACTACGAATCTACAATGAGCAGTTCTTC	CATRTPGLRIYNEQFF
TRBJ2-5	TRBV6-1	-	-	TGTGCCAGCAGTGAAGTGAGAGGATATTCCCAAGAGACCCAGTACTTC	CASSEVRGYSQETQYF